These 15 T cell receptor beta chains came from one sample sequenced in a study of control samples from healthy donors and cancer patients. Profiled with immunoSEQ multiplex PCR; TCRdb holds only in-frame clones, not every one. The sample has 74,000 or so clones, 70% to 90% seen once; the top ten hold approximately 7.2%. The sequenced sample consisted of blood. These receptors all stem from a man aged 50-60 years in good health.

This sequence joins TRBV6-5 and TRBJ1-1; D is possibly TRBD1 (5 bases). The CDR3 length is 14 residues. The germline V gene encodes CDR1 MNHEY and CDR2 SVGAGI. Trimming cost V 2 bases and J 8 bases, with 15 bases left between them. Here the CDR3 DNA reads TGTGCCAGCAGTTACCGGCCCCCGACAGCCGAAGCTTTCTTT. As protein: CASSYRPPTAEAFF.

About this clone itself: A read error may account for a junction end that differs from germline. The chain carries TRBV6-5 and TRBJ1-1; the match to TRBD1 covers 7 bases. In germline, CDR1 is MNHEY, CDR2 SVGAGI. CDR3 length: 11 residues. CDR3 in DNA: TGTGCCAGCAGTAAACAGGGGCGGCTAAACTTT. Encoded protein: CASSKQGRLNF.

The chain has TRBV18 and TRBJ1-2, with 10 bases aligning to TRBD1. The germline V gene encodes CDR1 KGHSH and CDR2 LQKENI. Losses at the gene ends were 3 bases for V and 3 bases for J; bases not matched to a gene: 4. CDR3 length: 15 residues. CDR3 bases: TGTGCCAGCTCACCCGGGACAGGGGTATACTATGGCTACACCTTC. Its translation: CASSPGTGVYYGYTF.

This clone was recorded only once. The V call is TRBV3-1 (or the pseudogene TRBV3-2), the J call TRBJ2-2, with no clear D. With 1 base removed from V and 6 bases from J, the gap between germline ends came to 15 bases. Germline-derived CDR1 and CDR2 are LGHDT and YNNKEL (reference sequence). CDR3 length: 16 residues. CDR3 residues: CASSQGSHHPPGELFF. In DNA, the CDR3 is TGTGCCAGCAGCCAAGGGAGTCACCACCCCCCCGGGGAGCTGTTTTTT.

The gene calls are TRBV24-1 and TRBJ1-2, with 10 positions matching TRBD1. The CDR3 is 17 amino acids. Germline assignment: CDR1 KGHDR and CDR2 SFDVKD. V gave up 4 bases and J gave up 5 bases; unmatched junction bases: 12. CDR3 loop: CATSDRKPGQGIYGYTF. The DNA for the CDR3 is TGTGCCACCAGTGACCGTAAACCGGGACAGGGGATATATGGCTACACCTTC.

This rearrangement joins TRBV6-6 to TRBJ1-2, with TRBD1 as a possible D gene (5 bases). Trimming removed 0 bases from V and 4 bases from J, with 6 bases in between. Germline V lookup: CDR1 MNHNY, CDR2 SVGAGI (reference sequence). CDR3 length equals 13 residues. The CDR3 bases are TGTGCCAGCAGTTACTCGGGGGGCTATGGCTACACCTTC. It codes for CASSYSGGYGYTF.

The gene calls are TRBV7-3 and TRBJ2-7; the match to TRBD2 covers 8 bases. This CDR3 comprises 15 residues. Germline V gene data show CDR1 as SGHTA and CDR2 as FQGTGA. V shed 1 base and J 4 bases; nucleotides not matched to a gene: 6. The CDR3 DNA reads TGTGCCAGCAGCTTAATCGGAGCGGGGGAGTACGAGCAGTACTTC. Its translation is CASSLIGAGEYEQYF.

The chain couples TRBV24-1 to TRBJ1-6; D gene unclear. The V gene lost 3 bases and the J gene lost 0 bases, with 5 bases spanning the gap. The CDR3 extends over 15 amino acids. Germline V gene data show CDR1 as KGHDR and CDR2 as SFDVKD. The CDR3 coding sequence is TGTGCCACCAGTGATAGCAGCTCCTATAATTCACCCCTCCACTTT. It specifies CATSDSSSYNSPLHF.

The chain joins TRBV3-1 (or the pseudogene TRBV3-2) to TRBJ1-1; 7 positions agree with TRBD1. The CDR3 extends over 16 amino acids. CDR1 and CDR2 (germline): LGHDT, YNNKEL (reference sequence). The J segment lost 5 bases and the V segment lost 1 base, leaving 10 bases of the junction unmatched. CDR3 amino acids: CASSQASQGQGTEAFF. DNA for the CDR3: TGTGCCAGCAGCCAAGCGTCACAGGGGCAGGGGACTGAAGCTTTCTTT.

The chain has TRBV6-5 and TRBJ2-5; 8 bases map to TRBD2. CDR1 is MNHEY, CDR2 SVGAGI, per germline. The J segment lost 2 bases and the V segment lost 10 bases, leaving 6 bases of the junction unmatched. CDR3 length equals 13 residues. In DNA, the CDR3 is TGTGCCACCGGGGGGGACCCTCAAGAGACCCAGTACTTC. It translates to CATGGDPQETQYF.

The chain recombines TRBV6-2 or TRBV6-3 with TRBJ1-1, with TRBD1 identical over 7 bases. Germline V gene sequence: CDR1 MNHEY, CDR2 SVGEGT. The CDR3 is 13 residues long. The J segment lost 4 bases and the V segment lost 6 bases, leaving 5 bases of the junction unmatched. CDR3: CASSQQGVTEAFF. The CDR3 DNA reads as TGTGCCAGCAGCCAGCAGGGGGTCACTGAAGCTTTCTTT.

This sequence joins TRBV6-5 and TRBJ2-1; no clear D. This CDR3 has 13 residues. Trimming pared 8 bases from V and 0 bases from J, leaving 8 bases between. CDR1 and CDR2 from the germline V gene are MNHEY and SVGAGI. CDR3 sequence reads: CASRPSSYNEQFF. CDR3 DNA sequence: TGTGCCAGCCGCCCGAGCTCCTACAATGAGCAGTTCTTC.

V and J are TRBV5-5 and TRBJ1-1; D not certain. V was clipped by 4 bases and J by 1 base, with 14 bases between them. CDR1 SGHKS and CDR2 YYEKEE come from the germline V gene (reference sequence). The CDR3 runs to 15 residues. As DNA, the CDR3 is TGTGCCAGCAGCCTCCAAACAACGCGGAACACTGAAGCTTTCTTT. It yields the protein CASSLQTTRNTEAFF.

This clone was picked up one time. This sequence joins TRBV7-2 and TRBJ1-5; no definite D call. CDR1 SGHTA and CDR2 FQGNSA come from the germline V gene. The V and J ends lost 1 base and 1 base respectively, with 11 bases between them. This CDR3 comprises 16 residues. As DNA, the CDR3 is TGTGCCAGCAGCTTAGTAATGGGGTCGAGCAATCAGCCCCAGCATTTT. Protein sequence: CASSLVMGSSNQPQHF.

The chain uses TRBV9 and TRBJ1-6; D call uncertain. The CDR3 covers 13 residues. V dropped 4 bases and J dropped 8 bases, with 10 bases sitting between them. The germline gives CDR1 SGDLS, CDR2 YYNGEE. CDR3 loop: CASSPNLDSPLHF. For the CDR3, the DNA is TGTGCCAGCAGCCCCAATTTGGATTCACCCCTCCACTTT.